The rows below give T cell receptor beta chains drawn from one sample of a study of T cells in localized non-small cell lung cancer. Method: immunoSEQ multiplex PCR; TCRdb's copy keeps in-frame clones and lacks some. The table has approximately 140,000 clones, about 89% seen once. The source material was peripheral blood, sampled before any cancer treatment. The source of these receptors is a female donor over 55 with stage I lung adenocarcinoma. The CDR3 runs from the conserved cysteine through the conserved F or W. D genes are given only for firm matches.

D	V	J	CDR3
TRBD1	TRBV7-3	TRBJ2-7	CASSLIRDRGSTYEQYF
NA	TRBV14	TRBJ1-1	CASRRTGSGVAFF
NA	TRBV9	TRBJ2-5	CASSPQGLRLETQYF
TRBD1	TRBV30	TRBJ1-5	CAWATGGLGNQPQHF
NA	TRBV27	TRBJ2-7	CASSRFNEQYF
TRBD2	TRBV19	TRBJ2-7	CASTHSGSDSYEQYF
NA	TRBV6-4	TRBJ1-5	CASLERDNNQPQHF
NA	TRBV6-5	TRBJ2-5	CASSETQETQYF
NA	TRBV4-1	TRBJ2-1	CASSQTRLGDNEQFF
NA	TRBV29-1	TRBJ2-2	CSVARDANTGELFF
TRBD2	TRBV10-1	TRBJ2-3	CASSESGREAHGTQYF